This T cell receptor beta chain stems from a study of human T cells and chemical hapten exposure. As for the study in general: Small volume differences among pooled libraries mainly caused per-sample TCR yield variation.

Trimming left V 2 bases short and J 11 bases short, with 15 bases between. This CDR3 contains 13 residues. Germline loops: CDR1 SGHTA, CDR2 FQGNSA. Individual cDNA molecules each carried unique molecular identifiers attached by the library. A single record per CDR3 protein comes from TCRdb applying MiXCR to the RACE reads. The sample shows more than 300,000 distinct CDR3 sequences, less than 6.5% of them seen only once. Study results and limitations: No change in TCRs above 1 in 1000 frequency was produced by DPC sensitization. Counts of expanded TCRs at PT1 were positively correlated with patch test score.

This clonotype has only a few counts. Its cognate antigen is unknown. Time point of the sample: pre-sensitization, week 0. Treatment here: therapeutic diphenylcyclopropenone sensitization with weekly scalp DPC. The source material was whole blood, sampled in connection with sensitization to the hapten diphenylcyclopropenone (DPC). V gene TRBV7-2 combines with J gene TRBJ1-1; perhaps TRBD1 as D (6 bases). This clonotype was obtained from a woman aged 50 to 65 with alopecia areata. Some clones in this sample may be carry-over from other donors' samples. The CDR3 spells CASSLNTGSWAFF. For the CDR3, the DNA is TGTGCCAGCAGCTTAAATACAGGGAGCTGGGCTTTCTTT.